The present T cell receptor (beta chain) was sequenced within a study of CD8 T cells in Susac syndrome. Whole-study findings and limits: The study's TCR sequencing and HLA analysis drew on a certain number of individuals. That number was acknowledged as relatively small.

On this clonotype itself: Its antigen is currently unknown.

RNA totalling about 0.45 to 1 ug underwent reverse transcription with random hexamers. Each CDR3 protein is one row after TCRdb ran MiXCR on the immunoSEQ multiplex PCR reads. Among about 140,000 distinct CDR3 sequences listed, roughly 96% were seen once. Germline loops: CDR1 DFQATT, CDR2 SNEGSKA (reference sequence). This CDR3 has 14 amino acids. Trimming cost V 6 bases and J 7 bases; bases outside gene matches: 8. Specimen: CD4+ T cells from PBMCs. The TCR originated in a human donor with multiple sclerosis. This chain connects TRBV20-1 to TRBJ1-6, with TRBD1 matching 8 bases. The CDR3 loop is CSAAAGTGNSPLHF. The CDR3 DNA follows: TGCAGTGCCGCGGCGGGGACAGGCAATTCACCCCTCCACTTT.